Listed here are 13 T cell receptor beta chains from one sample, sequenced in a study of siplizumab effects on memory and regulatory T cells. Using immunoSEQ multiplex PCR, the repertoire was profiled, and TCRdb retains in-frame clones only, with some absent. The profile shows about 100,000 clones, about 94% of them singletons. The sequencing input was non-Treg CD4+ T cells sorted from blood. The receptors were gathered from a human donor in good health.

This clone has a single count. This sequence joins TRBV9 and TRBJ2-7; D uncertain. CDR1 is SGDLS, CDR2 YYNGEE, per germline. V was pared by 0 bases and J by 2 bases, with 6 bases between. The CDR3 totals 13 residues. The CDR3 spells CASSVGVAYEQYF. The CDR3 DNA is TGTGCCAGCAGCGTAGGTGTAGCCTACGAGCAGTACTTC.

The chain carries TRBV7-6 and TRBJ2-4; the match to TRBD2 covers 14 bases. There are 18 residues in the CDR3. V shed 5 bases and J 0 bases; nucleotides not matched to a gene: 6. Germline values: CDR1 SGHVS, CDR2 FNYEAQ. The CDR3 coding sequence is TGTGCCAGCAGCAAGGGACTAGCGGGAGTGGGAGCCAAAAACATTCAGTACTTC. Its translation: CASSKGLAGVGAKNIQYF.

The chain joins TRBV11-1 to TRBJ2-7; TRBD2 aligns across 12 bases. CDR1 and CDR2 from the germline V gene are SGHAT and FQDESV (reference sequence). The junction had 8 bases not matched to a gene; V was cut back by 3 bases and J by 5 bases. This CDR3 spans 16 amino acids. The DNA of the CDR3 is TGTGCCAGCAGCTTGGTCCTAGCGGGAGGGCCCCACGAGCAGTACTTC. It encodes CASSLVLAGGPHEQYF.

V and J are TRBV28 and TRBJ2-3; 7 nucleotides line up with TRBD2. Per the germline V gene, CDR1 is MDHEN and CDR2 is SYDVKM. V shed 7 bases and J 3 bases; nucleotides not matched to a gene: 4. This CDR3 region has 13 residues. Here the CDR3 reads CASMSGGTDTQYF. In nucleotides, the CDR3 is TGTGCCAGCATGTCGGGAGGTACAGATACGCAGTATTTT.

The V and J genes are TRBV11-2 and TRBJ2-3; 9 bases are a match to TRBD2. J lost 3 bases, V lost 3 bases, and 16 bases had no gene match. This CDR3 is 19 amino acids long. Germline loops: CDR1 SGHAT, CDR2 FQNNGV. CDR3 sequence (DNA): TGTGCCAGCAGCTTTATAGCGGGAGCCCTGCCGGGAAGGACAGATACGCAGTATTTT. It specifies CASSFIAGALPGRTDTQYF. The entire variable domain, with the rest obtained from reference TRBV11-2 and TRBJ2-3, is as follows: EAGVAQSPRYKIIEKRQSVAFWCNPISGHATLYWYQQILGQGPKLLIQFQNNGVVDDSQLPKDRFSAERLKGVDSTLKIQPAKLEDSAVYLCASSFIAGALPGRTDTQYFGPGTRLTVL.

The rearrangement links TRBV7-2 to TRBJ2-7, with 8 positions matching TRBD1. With 4 bases clipped from V and 4 bases from J, the junction kept 6 bases outside the gene matches. Per the germline V gene, CDR1 is SGHTA and CDR2 is FQGNSA. CDR3 length: 14 amino acids. The CDR3 bases are TGTGCCAGCAGCTCAGACAGGGGCTCTTACGAGCAGTACTTC. Residues: CASSSDRGSYEQYF.

With regard to this clone: The sample contains more than one DNA sequence encoding this CDR3. V is TRBV18 and J is TRBJ2-7; a possible D gene is TRBD1 (5 bases). V gave up 4 bases and J gave up 3 bases, with 7 bases separating them. Germline CDR1 and CDR2: KGHSH and LQKENI. The CDR3 length is 12 residues. The DNA of the CDR3 is TGTGCCAGCTCACTCGACAGCTACGAGCAGTACTTC. It codes for CASSLDSYEQYF.

This sequence joins TRBV6-5 and TRBJ1-4, with no clear D. The germline V and J ends were trimmed by 6 bases and 6 bases, with 14 bases remaining between them. Per germline, CDR1 MNHEY and CDR2 SVGAGI. The CDR3 has 14 amino acids. This chain's CDR3 is CASRSVGNYEKLFF. In nucleotides, the CDR3 is TGTGCCAGCAGGTCTGTGGGGAACTATGAAAAACTGTTTTTT.

In this sample, this clone turned up once. V usage is TRBV2 and J usage is TRBJ2-2; tentative D call: TRBD1 (6 bases). CDR1 SNHLY and CDR2 FYNNEI come from the germline V gene. The germline V and J ends were trimmed by 6 bases and 1 base, with 15 bases remaining between them. The CDR3 loop spans 16 amino acids. CDR3 region: CASSFYRDGNTGELFF. CDR3 bases: TGTGCCAGCAGCTTTTACAGGGACGGGAACACCGGGGAGCTGTTTTTT.

The chain carries TRBV21-1 and TRBJ2-4; the table names TRBD2, a call not compared with the DNA. TRBV21-1 is a pseudogene locus. The length of the CDR3 is 16 residues. CDR3 residues: CASSTRVRGSKNIQYF. CDR3 coding DNA: TGTGCCAGCAGCACCCGTGTTCGGGGGTCCAAAAACATTCAGTACTTC.

The V and J genes are TRBV5-1 and TRBJ2-5; 8 bases agree with TRBD2. Per the germline V gene, CDR1 is SGHRS and CDR2 is YFSETQ. This CDR3 contains 16 residues. V lost 0 bases and J lost 5; bases outside the gene matches: 9. CDR3 sequence reads: CASSLGGAGVGETQYF. The CDR3 DNA reads as TGCGCCAGCAGCTTGGGTGGAGCGGGAGTCGGGGAGACCCAGTACTTC.

The genes are TRBV11-2 and TRBJ1-2; unclear D gene. V lost 5 bases to trimming and J lost 8 bases, with 15 bases between them. CDR3 length: 13 residues. The germline V gene has CDR1 SGHAT and CDR2 FQNNGV. CDR3 loop: CASSPWTDSGYTF. The CDR3 DNA is TGTGCCAGCAGCCCGTGGACGGACTCGGGCTACACCTTC.

V is TRBV5-1 and J is TRBJ2-6, with a weak D call TRBD1 (6 bases). This CDR3 comprises 17 residues. Germline V lookup: CDR1 SGHRS, CDR2 YFSETQ. The ends were cut back, 7 bases at V and 0 bases at J, with 17 bases in the middle. Here the CDR3 reads CASGRDILDSGANVLTF. The CDR3 DNA reads TGCGCCAGCGGCCGGGACATACTCGACTCTGGGGCCAACGTCCTGACTTTC.